Listed here are 25 T cell receptor beta chains from one sample, sequenced in a study of T cell repertoires in cytomegalovirus infection. What these receptors recognize is not known. TCRdb re-derived calls from the reads in MiXCR, one entry per CDR3 protein. The table has about 46,000 distinct CDR3 sequences, 20% seen once. Specimen: PBMCs, sequenced either directly or after in vitro stimulation (not recorded which). The receptors were gathered from a human donor in good health (CMV status not recorded). Some clones in this sample may be carry-over from other donors' samples.

The chain combines TRBV2 with TRBJ2-1; 11 nucleotides line up with TRBD2. In germline, CDR1 is SNHLY, CDR2 FYNNEI. With 4 bases clipped from V and 5 bases from J, the junction kept 13 bases outside the gene matches. The CDR3 length is 18 residues. This chain's CDR3 is CASSATGTSGKSNNEQFF. CDR3 DNA: TGTGCCAGCAGTGCAACCGGGACTAGCGGAAAAAGTAACAATGAGCAGTTCTTC.

This clonotype occurred a few times. The chain recombines TRBV11-2 with TRBJ1-1; D remains unclear. Trimming took 0 bases from V and 9 from J, leaving 8 bases between them. Per the germline V gene, CDR1 is SGHAT and CDR2 is FQNNGV. This CDR3 has 12 residues. Here the CDR3 reads CASSLESRKAFF. CDR3 DNA sequence: TGTGCCAGCAGCTTAGAGAGCAGGAAAGCTTTCTTT.

In its sample, this clonotype was seen many times. The chain recombines TRBV19 with TRBJ2-1; 9 nucleotides align to TRBD2. Trimming took 6 bases from V and 6 from J; bases not matched to a gene: 12. In germline, CDR1 is LNHDA, CDR2 SQIVND (reference sequence). This CDR3 has 16 residues. DNA of the CDR3: TGTGCCAGTAGGGAACCGGGACTAGCTTATCGCAATGAGCAGTTCTTC. Protein: CASREPGLAYRNEQFF.

The V call is TRBV18, the J call TRBJ2-1; D may correspond to TRBD1 or TRBD2 (5 bases each). CDR1 is KGHSH, CDR2 LQKENI, per germline. V was trimmed by 3 bases and J by 4 bases, leaving 10 bases between them. The CDR3 extends over 14 amino acids. The CDR3 DNA reads as TGTGCCAGCTCACCCGGGACGGTTTACAATGAGCAGTTCTTC. Its protein is CASSPGTVYNEQFF.

This clonotype was detected a few times. The chain combines TRBV12-3 or TRBV12-4 with TRBJ2-5; TRBD2 matches at 8 bases. The CDR3 spans 15 residues. Germline trimming cut 10 bases from V and 5 bases from J; bases unmatched to any gene: 15. The CDR3 DNA reads as TGTGCCACCGCAGGCGGGACTAGGCGAGGGGAGACCCAGTACTTC. Its protein is CATAGGTRRGETQYF.

This clonotype was found a few times. The chain has TRBV15 and TRBJ1-6, with 7 bases aligning to TRBD1. The germline gives CDR1 LNHNV, CDR2 YYDKDF (reference sequence). CDR3 length: 16 residues. The J segment lost 3 bases and the V segment lost 6 bases, leaving 8 bases of the junction unmatched. CDR3 in amino acids: CATRKATGDYNSPLHF. CDR3 DNA: TGTGCCACCAGGAAGGCCACAGGGGACTATAATTCACCCCTCCACTTT.

In this sample, this clonotype turned up a few times. The rearrangement uses TRBV11-2 and TRBJ2-3, with D uncertain. CDR3 size: 11 residues. From germline, CDR1 is SGHAT and CDR2 FQNNGV. With 7 bases removed from V and 6 bases from J, the gap between germline ends came to 8 bases. CDR3 bases: TGTGCCAGCATGGGGTGGGATACGCAGTATTTT. Translating gives CASMGWDTQYF.

Sample share makes this clonotype medium-sized. This CDR3 reads CASSQDNGGGTDTQYF. CDR3 DNA sequence: TGTGCCAGCAGCCAAGATAACGGGGGGGGCACAGATACGCAGTATTTT. The rearrangement uses TRBV4-2 and TRBJ2-3; 8 bases line up with TRBD2. The trim removed 0 bases at V and 1 base at J, leaving 3 bases unmatched. CDR3 size: 16 residues. Germline V CDR1 and CDR2: LGHNA, YNFKEQ.

This clonotype was seen repeatedly, ten times or more. The chain couples TRBV7-2 to TRBJ2-5; 7 bases align to TRBD2. The germline CDR1 and CDR2 sequences are SGHTA and FQGNSA. CDR3 length: 16 amino acids. With 1 base clipped from V and 2 bases from J, the junction kept 7 bases outside the gene matches. Here the CDR3 reads CASSLGIARGQETQYF. CDR3 DNA sequence: TGTGCCAGCAGCTTAGGCATCGCGCGGGGGCAAGAGACCCAGTACTTC.

This clonotype was observed a handful of times. The V call is TRBV27, the J call TRBJ2-3, with D perhaps TRBD1 or TRBD2 (5 bases each). CDR1 and CDR2 (germline): MNHEY, SMNVEV (reference sequence). The CDR3 contains 15 residues. V was pared by 0 bases and J by 3 bases, with 10 bases between. In DNA form, the CDR3 reads TGTGCCAGCAGTTTATCGGGGGACGGGACAGATACGCAGTATTTT. Protein product: CASSLSGDGTDTQYF.

The CDR3 DNA reads as TGCAGCGTTGAAGGCAATAGGGGGAGAGAGACCCAGTACTTC. It translates to CSVEGNRGRETQYF. The rearrangement uses TRBV29-1 and TRBJ2-5, with D perhaps TRBD1 (6 bases). Trimming took 1 base from V and 4 from J, leaving 13 bases between them. The CDR3 totals 14 residues. Germline CDR1 is SQVTM and CDR2 is ANQGSEA.

This chain uses TRBV30 with TRBJ2-7; 10 positions agree with TRBD2. In germline, CDR1 is GTSNPN, CDR2 SVGIG (reference sequence). Unmatched junction bases numbered 9, after V lost 2 bases and J lost 2 bases. This CDR3 contains 16 residues. The CDR3 DNA is TGTGCCTGGAGTCACCCCGGGACTAGCGTGACCTACGAGCAGTACTTC. This codes for CAWSHPGTSVTYEQYF.

This chain uses TRBV19 with TRBJ2-1; D may be TRBD2 (6 bases). The CDR3 covers 15 residues. The V and J ends lost 3 bases and 3 bases respectively, with 12 bases between them. Germline values: CDR1 LNHDA, CDR2 SQIVND (reference sequence). The CDR3 DNA reads as TGTGCCAGTAGTATCAACTCGGGAGACTACAATGAGCAGTTCTTC. Encoded protein: CASSINSGDYNEQFF.

This clonotype was observed a handful of times. The chain is built from TRBV5-6 and TRBJ1-3; D is undetermined. Trimming cost V 1 base and J 2 bases, with 10 bases left between them. Germline loops: CDR1 SGHDT, CDR2 YYEEEE. The CDR3 is 15 amino acids. CDR3 sequence (DNA): TGTGCCAGCAGCTTGTATGGCGAAGCTGGAAACACCATATATTTT. It encodes CASSLYGEAGNTIYF.

The table lists this clonotype with many counts. The CDR3 protein is CASRSLRANIRGTDTQYF. CDR3 in DNA: TGTGCCAGCAGATCACTACGGGCCAACATCAGAGGGACAGATACGCAGTATTTT. J is TRBJ2-3 and V is TRBV7-2, with D tentatively TRBD2 (5 bases). Germline V lookup: CDR1 SGHTA, CDR2 FQGNSA. Trimming left V 6 bases short and J 3 bases short, with 25 bases between. The CDR3 contains 18 residues.

This clonotype has at least ten counts. The rearrangement links TRBV12-3 or TRBV12-4 to TRBJ2-7; D tentatively fits TRBD1 or TRBD2 (5 bases each). V was pared by 4 bases and J by 2 bases, with 12 bases between. The CDR3 covers 14 residues. CDR3 region: CASSWGSGAYEQYF. The CDR3, as DNA: TGTGCCAGCAGTTGGGGGAGTGGGGCCTACGAGCAGTACTTC.

The chain combines TRBV28 with TRBJ2-5; the D is unclear. This CDR3 has 12 amino acids. V shed 7 bases and J shed 0 bases, with 6 bases lying between them. CDR1 is MDHEN, CDR2 SYDVKM, per germline. This chain's CDR3 is CASKDYQETQYF. For the CDR3, the DNA is TGTGCCAGCAAGGATTACCAAGAGACCCAGTACTTC.

The chain uses TRBV12-5 and TRBJ2-7; 8 positions match TRBD1. CDR1 LGHNT and CDR2 FRNRAP come from the germline V gene. With V trimmed by 5 bases and J by 12 bases, 3 bases remained unmatched. The CDR3 extends over 10 amino acids. The CDR3 protein is CASGVTGAYF. For the CDR3, the DNA is TGTGCTAGTGGTGTGACAGGGGCGTACTTC.

This clonotype appeared a few times. The chain links TRBV6-5 to TRBJ2-7; D is uncertain. V shed 7 bases and J shed 7 bases, with 14 bases lying between them. The germline CDR1 and CDR2 sequences are MNHEY and SVGAGI. This CDR3 spans 12 amino acids. CDR3 nucleotides: TGTGCCAGCAAAAGATACCTCGGGGAGCAGTACTTC. It specifies CASKRYLGEQYF.

This clonotype occurred many times. The chain uses TRBV7-2 and TRBJ1-2; D may be TRBD1 (5 bases). The CDR3 is made up of 14 amino acids. In germline, CDR1 is SGHTA, CDR2 FQGNSA. V lost 0 bases, J lost 8 bases, and 13 bases lay in between. The CDR3 DNA is TGTGCCAGCAGCTTAGCGAGAGGGGTTGGCGGCTACACCTTC. It translates to CASSLARGVGGYTF.

The chain is built from TRBV2 and TRBJ1-5; TRBD1 might be the D (5 bases). Germline values: CDR1 SNHLY, CDR2 FYNNEI. This CDR3 comprises 14 residues. V lost 8 bases to trimming and J lost 4 bases, with 15 bases between them. The DNA of the CDR3 is TGTGCCAGCGGAACCCCCGGGGGGAATCAGCCCCAGCATTTT. It encodes CASGTPGGNQPQHF.

This clonotype has at least ten counts. The rearrangement joins TRBV7-2 to TRBJ1-1, with TRBD1 as a possible D gene (5 bases). The CDR3 sequence is 14 residues long. CDR1 SGHTA and CDR2 FQGNSA come from the germline V gene. Trimming took 6 bases from V and 0 from J, leaving 11 bases between them. The CDR3 region is CASRIRGLNTEAFF. DNA of the CDR3: TGTGCCAGCAGGATCCGGGGCCTGAACACTGAAGCTTTCTTT.

This clonotype was seen only a few times. The chain employs TRBV15 and TRBJ1-3, with D perhaps TRBD1 (6 bases). Germline CDR1 LNHNV, CDR2 YYDKDF (reference sequence). The CDR3 runs to 15 residues. V lost 3 bases to trimming and J lost 4 bases, with 13 bases between them. The CDR3 protein is CATSSGQTGGNTIYF. For the CDR3, the DNA is TGTGCCACCAGCAGTGGACAGACCGGCGGAAACACCATATATTTT.

V is TRBV6-6 and J is TRBJ2-7; 8 bases match TRBD1. This CDR3 has 16 amino acids. The germline V gene has CDR1 MNHNY and CDR2 SVGAGI (reference sequence). V was clipped by 5 bases and J by 6 bases; unmatched bases: 15. The CDR3 DNA is TGTGCCAGCAGTATCCACCACAGGGGGGAAAGTCGCGAGCAGTACTTC. It yields the protein CASSIHHRGESREQYF.

This clonotype was counted at least ten times. V and J are TRBV7-2 and TRBJ1-2, with D maybe TRBD1 (5 bases). Per the germline V gene, CDR1 is SGHTA and CDR2 is FQGNSA. The V end was cut by 3 bases, the J end by 3 bases, with 11 bases between. The CDR3 contains 14 residues. CDR3 DNA sequence: TGTGCCAGCAGCTTCAGCAGGGACGACTATGGCTACACCTTC. It specifies CASSFSRDDYGYTF.